This paragraph reports one T cell receptor beta chain. Per the original data handling: By means of reference gene primer amplification, nucleated cell counts were estimated. The assay was immunoSEQ multiplex PCR, and TCRdb's table has in-frame clones only and misses some. That table is the source of V, J and clone size, and D and trimming were worked out from the DNA. The table shows 180,000 or so clones, with roughly 78% occurring only once. The CDR3 has 12 residues. V lost 5 bases to trimming and J lost 5 bases; unmatched junction nucleotides: 5. Per germline, CDR1 GTSNPN and CDR2 SVGIG (reference sequence). These data are taken from a study of blood T cell repertoires in COVID-19. Study information: Some COVID-19 samples were acute and others convalescent; all came from the United States, Italy and Spain. T cells, B-cell-depleted T cells, or PBMCs supplied cDNA or gDNA.

The chain recombines TRBV30 with TRBJ1-1; 7 bases are shared with TRBD1. Sequencing was done on a sample of peripheral blood. The sequence was obtained from an elderly woman with active or convalescent COVID-19. The CDR3, as DNA: TGTGCCTGGCACAGGGGCCGGACTGAAGCTTTCTTT. Protein product: CAWHRGRTEAFF. The variable domain in full, completed from reference TRBV30 and TRBJ1-1, reads SQTIHQWPATLVQPVGSPLSLECTVEGTSNPNLYWYRQAAGRGLQLLFYSVGIGQISSEVPQNLSASRPQDRQFILSSKKLLLSDSGFYLCAWHRGRTEAFFGQGTRLTVV.